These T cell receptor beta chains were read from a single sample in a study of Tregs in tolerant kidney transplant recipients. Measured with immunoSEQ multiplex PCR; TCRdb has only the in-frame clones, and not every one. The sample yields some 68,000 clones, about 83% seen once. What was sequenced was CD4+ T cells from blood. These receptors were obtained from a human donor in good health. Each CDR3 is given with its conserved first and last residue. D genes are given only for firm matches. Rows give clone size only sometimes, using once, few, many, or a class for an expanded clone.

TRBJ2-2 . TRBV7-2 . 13 CASSLEGFGELFF TGTGCCAGCAGCTTAGAGGGTTTCGGGGAGCTGTTTTTT
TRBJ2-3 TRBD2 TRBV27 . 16 CASSLSRDAGADTQYF TGTGCCAGCAGTTTATCCCGGGACGCGGGAGCAGATACGCAGTATTTT
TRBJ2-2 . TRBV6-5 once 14 CASSRDKVTGELFF TGTGCCAGCAGCAGGGACAAGGTCACCGGGGAGCTGTTTTTT
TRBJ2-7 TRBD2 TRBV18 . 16 CASSPLAGRYSYEQYF TGTGCCAGCTCACCTCTAGCGGGGCGCTACTCCTACGAGCAGTACTTC
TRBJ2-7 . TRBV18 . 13 CASSQGISYEQYF TGTGCCAGCTCCCAGGGGATTTCCTACGAGCAGTACTTC
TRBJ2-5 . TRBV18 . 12 CASSPRIETQYF TGTGCCAGCTCACCAAGGATTGAGACCCAGTACTTC
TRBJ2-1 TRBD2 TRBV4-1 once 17 CASSREPIGLGNNEQFF TGCGCCAGCAGCCGAGAACCCATCGGACTAGGCAACAATGAGCAGTTCTTC
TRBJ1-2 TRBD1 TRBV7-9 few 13 CASTTTGNYGYTF TGTGCCAGCACCACGACAGGGAACTATGGCTACACCTTC
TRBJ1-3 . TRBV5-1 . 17 CASSLFASDNDGNTIYF TGCGCCAGCAGCTTGTTTGCGAGCGATAACGATGGAAACACCATATATTTT
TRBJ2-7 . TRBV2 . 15 CASSEKQPTFYEQYF TGTGCCAGCAGTGAAAAACAGCCGACGTTCTACGAGCAGTACTTC
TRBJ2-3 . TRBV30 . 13 CAWGPGGVDTQYF TGTGCCTGGGGCCCAGGCGGAGTAGATACGCAGTATTTT
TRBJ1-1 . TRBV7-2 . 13 CASSLTWAQEAFF TGTGCCAGCAGCTTAACGTGGGCACAGGAAGCTTTCTTT
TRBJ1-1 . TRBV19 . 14 CASTLYGVNTEAFF TGTGCCAGTACTCTGTATGGGGTGAACACTGAAGCTTTCTTT
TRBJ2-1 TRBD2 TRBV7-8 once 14 CASSSPAGVYEQFF TGTGCCAGCAGCTCTCCCGCGGGGGTGTACGAGCAGTTCTTC
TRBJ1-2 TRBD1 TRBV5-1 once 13 CASSQGDDYGYTF TGCGCCAGCAGCCAGGGGGATGACTATGGCTACACCTTC
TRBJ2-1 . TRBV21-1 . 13 CASVNGGGKVQFF TGTGCCAGTGTCAACGGGGGCGGGAAAGTGCAGTTCTTC
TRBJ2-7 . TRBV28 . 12 CASSSGAYEQYF TGTGCCAGCAGTTCGGGGGCGTACGAGCAGTACTTC
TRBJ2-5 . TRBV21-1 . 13 CASRDVYQETQYF TGTGCCAGCAGGGACGTGTACCAAGAGACCCAGTACTTC
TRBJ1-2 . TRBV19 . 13 CASSLAAEYGYTF TGTGCCAGTAGTTTGGCCGCGGAATATGGCTACACCTTC
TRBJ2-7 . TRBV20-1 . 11 CSASDLAEQYF TGCAGTGCTAGTGACTTGGCCGAGCAGTACTTC
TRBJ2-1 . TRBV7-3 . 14 CASSLGGLTSGRFF .
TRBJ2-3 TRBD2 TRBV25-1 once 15 CASSEGLAGGDTQYF TGTGCCAGCAGTGAAGGACTAGCGGGGGGGGATACGCAGTATTTT
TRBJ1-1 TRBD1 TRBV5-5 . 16 CASLEGATRMNTEAFF TGTGCCAGCCTTGAGGGGGCGACCCGAATGAACACTGAAGCTTTCTTT
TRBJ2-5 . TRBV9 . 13 CASSPSPPETQYF TGTGCCAGCAGCCCCTCGCCCCCGGAGACCCAGTACTTC
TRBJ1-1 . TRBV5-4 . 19 CASSLGREMTGSRTTEAFF TGTGCCAGCAGCTTGGGTCGGGAAATGACAGGCAGTAGAACAACTGAAGCTTTCTTT
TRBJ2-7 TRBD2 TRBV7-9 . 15 CASSLLPSGDTEQYF TGTGCCAGCAGCTTACTACCCAGCGGGGATACCGAGCAGTACTTC
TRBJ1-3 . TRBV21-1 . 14 CASKSYPKENTIYF TGTGCCAGCAAGTCTTACCCTAAGGAAAACACCATATATTTT
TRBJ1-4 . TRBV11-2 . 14 CASSSPLVEEKLFF TGTGCCAGCAGTTCCCCCCTCGTTGAGGAAAAACTGTTTTTT
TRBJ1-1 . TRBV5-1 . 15 CASSYSGVRNTEAFF TGCGCCAGCAGCTACTCAGGGGTGAGGAACACTGAAGCTTTCTTT
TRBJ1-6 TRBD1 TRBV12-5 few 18 CASGLYTGQDVRGSPLHF TGTGCTAGTGGTTTGTACACCGGACAGGACGTTCGGGGGTCACCCCTCCACTTT
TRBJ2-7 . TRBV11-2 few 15 CASSLYRSTAGEQYF TGTGCCAGCAGCTTGTATAGGTCCACCGCCGGTGAGCAGTACTTC
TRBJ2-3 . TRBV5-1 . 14 CASSAGKPTDTQYF TGCGCCAGCAGCGCCGGCAAACCCACAGATACGCAGTATTTT
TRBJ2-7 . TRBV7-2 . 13 CASSPQRAYEQYF TGTGCCAGCAGCCCCCAGCGGGCCTACGAGCAGTACTTC
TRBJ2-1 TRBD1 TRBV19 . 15 CASNVRTGGGNEQFF TGTGCCAGTAACGTCAGGACAGGGGGAGGCAATGAGCAGTTCTTC
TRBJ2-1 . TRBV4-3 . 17 CASSLYPGRDSYNEQFF TGCGCCAGCAGCCTCTATCCGGGACGGGACTCCTACAATGAGCAGTTCTTC
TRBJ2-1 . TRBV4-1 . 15 CASSSFHGLYNEQFF TGCGCCAGCAGCTCTTTCCATGGACTCTACAATGAGCAGTTCTTC
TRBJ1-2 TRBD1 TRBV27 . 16 CASRPPGTGGGYGYTF TGTGCCAGCAGACCGCCCGGGACAGGGGGCGGCTATGGCTACACCTTC
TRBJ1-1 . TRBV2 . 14 CASTDRLGGIGAFF TGTGCCAGCACCGACCGATTAGGGGGGATAGGAGCTTTCTTT
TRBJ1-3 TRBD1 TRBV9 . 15 CASSAGQGKGNTIYF TGTGCCAGCAGCGCGGGACAGGGGAAGGGAAACACCATATATTTT
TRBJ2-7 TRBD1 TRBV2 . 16 CASSYIPGQGADEQYF TGTGCCAGCAGTTATATTCCGGGACAGGGGGCAGACGAGCAGTACTTC
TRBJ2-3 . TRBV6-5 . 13 CASNRASTDTQYF TGTGCCAGCAACCGCGCGAGCACAGATACGCAGTATTTT
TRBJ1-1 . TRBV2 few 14 CASSAGQRLAEAFF TGTGCCAGCAGCGCGGGACAACGTTTGGCTGAAGCTTTCTTT
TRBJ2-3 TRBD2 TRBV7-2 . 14 CASSFSGSRDTQYF TGTGCCAGCAGCTTCAGCGGGAGTAGAGATACGCAGTATTTT
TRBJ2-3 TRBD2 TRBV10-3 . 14 CAIGTGGTGDTQYF TGTGCCATAGGAACGGGGGGTACAGGAGATACGCAGTATTTT